A selection of T cell receptor beta chains follows, all from one sample in a study of OX40 agonist ivuxolimab in advanced cancers. Data came from immunoSEQ multiplex PCR; TCRdb stores just in-frame clones and leaves some out. The sample consists of fewer than 20,000 clones, around 88% of them appearing once. The specimen comprised CD4+ or CD8+ T cells sorted from blood, sampled in a trial of the OX40 agonist ivuxolimab. The receptors originated from an adult with an advanced solid tumor such as melanoma, head and neck, liver or kidney cancer. Each CDR3 is given with its conserved first and last residue. D genes are given only for firm matches. A clone size is listed for some rows: how often the clone was seen (once, few, many), or a class if it is expanded.

j_call,clone_size,v_call,d_call,cdr3_aa,cdr3_nt
TRBJ1-1,-,TRBV29-1,-,CSVKLTLGTEAFF,TGCAGCGTCAAGCTTACTTTGGGGACTGAAGCTTTCTTT
TRBJ2-2,-,TRBV7-6,-,CASSLGAARAGELFF,TGTGCCAGCAGCTTAGGGGCCGCCCGGGCCGGGGAGCTGTTTTTT
TRBJ2-2,-,TRBV7-9,-,CASSSDFGELFF,TGTGCCAGCAGCTCCGACTTTGGGGAGCTGTTTTTT
TRBJ2-7,-,TRBV20-1,-,CSPTDPYEQYF,TGCAGTCCGACGGACCCCTACGAGCAGTACTTC
TRBJ2-7,-,TRBV18,-,CASSPTGFGSYEQYF,TGTGCCAGCTCACCCACGGGGTTCGGCTCCTACGAGCAGTACTTC
TRBJ2-4,-,TRBV21-1,-,CASKRGDGGNIQYF,TGTGCCAGCAAGAGGGGGGATGGAGGAAACATTCAGTACTTC
TRBJ2-6,once,TRBV7-6,-,CASSPFYSSLRANVLTF,TGTGCCAGCAGCCCTTTCTACAGCAGCCTCCGGGCCAACGTCCTGACTTTC
TRBJ2-1,-,TRBV5-4,TRBD2,CASSPTSGRADEQLF,TGTGCCAGCAGCCCCACTAGCGGGAGGGCCGATGAGCAGCTCTTC
TRBJ2-3,-,TRBV5-1,-,CASSSRGGTDTQYF,TGCGCCAGCAGCAGTAGGGGGGGCACAGATACGCAGTATTTT
TRBJ2-7,-,TRBV6-5,TRBD1,CASSRDRVPHEQYF,TGTGCCAGCAGCCGGGACAGGGTCCCCCACGAGCAGTACTTC
TRBJ1-4,-,TRBV5-1,TRBD1,CASSEGTATNEKLFF,TGCGCCAGCAGCGAAGGGACAGCTACTAATGAAAAACTGTTTTTT
TRBJ2-7,-,TRBV29-1,-,CSVETDRSYEQYF,TGCAGCGTTGAGACCGACCGTAGCTACGAGCAGTACTTC
TRBJ2-1,-,TRBV19,-,CASSSGRNEQFF,TGTGCCAGTAGTAGCGGAAGGAATGAGCAGTTCTTC
TRBJ2-1,once,TRBV12-5,-,CASGTTLGGEQFF,TGTGCTAGTGGGACCACCCTGGGAGGTGAGCAGTTCTTC